This entry describes one T cell receptor (beta chain). The sample belongs to a study of blood T cell repertoires in COVID-19. At the level of the study: Spain, Italy and the United States supplied samples that represented acute and convalescent COVID-19. PBMCs, B-cell-depleted T cells, or T cells provided the cDNA or gDNA that made up the material.

Per the study methods: Reference gene primers were amplified, and this amplification served to estimate nucleated cell counts. The method was immunoSEQ multiplex PCR; TCRdb's version includes in-frame clones alone and lacks a portion of them. The D gene and trimming were derived from the DNA, and the V and J assignments and clone size from that table. Here the sample spans some 150,000 clones, about 85% being singletons. Germline V gives CDR1 MNHEY, CDR2 SMNVEV (reference sequence). After removal of 6 bases from V and 4 bases from J, the junction contained 7 bases not matched to a gene. The CDR3 covers 14 residues.

V gene TRBV27 combines with J gene TRBJ1-2, with 8 bases lining up with TRBD1. This clonotype originated in a woman aged 80 or over in a cohort sampled during active or convalescent COVID-19. The material sequenced was peripheral blood. CDR3 in amino acids: CASRRTGNPYGYTF. The CDR3 DNA reads as TGTGCCAGCAGGCGGACAGGGAACCCCTATGGCTACACCTTC.